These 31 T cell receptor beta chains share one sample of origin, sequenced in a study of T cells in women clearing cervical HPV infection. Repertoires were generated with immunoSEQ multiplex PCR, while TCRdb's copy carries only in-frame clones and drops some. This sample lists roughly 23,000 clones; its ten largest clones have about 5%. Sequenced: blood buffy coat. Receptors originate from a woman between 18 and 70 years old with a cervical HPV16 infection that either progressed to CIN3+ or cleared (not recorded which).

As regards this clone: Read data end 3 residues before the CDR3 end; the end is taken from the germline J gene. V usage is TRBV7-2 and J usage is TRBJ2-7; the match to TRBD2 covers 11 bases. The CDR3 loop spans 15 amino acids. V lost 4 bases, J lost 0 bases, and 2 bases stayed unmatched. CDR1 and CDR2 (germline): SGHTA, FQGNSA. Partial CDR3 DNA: TGTGCCAGCAGCTGGGGACTAGCGGACTCCTACGAG. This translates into CASSWGLADSYE. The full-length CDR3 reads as CASSWGLADSYEQYF.

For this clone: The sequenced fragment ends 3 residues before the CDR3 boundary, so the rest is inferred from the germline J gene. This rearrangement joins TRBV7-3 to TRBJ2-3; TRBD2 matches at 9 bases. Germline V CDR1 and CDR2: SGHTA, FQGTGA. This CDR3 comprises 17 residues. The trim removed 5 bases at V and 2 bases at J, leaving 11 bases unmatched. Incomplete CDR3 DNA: TGTGCCAGCAGCCCGGGGGGGGAGCGGGAGGACACAGATACG. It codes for CASSPGGEREDTDT. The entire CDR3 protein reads CASSPGGEREDTDTQYF.

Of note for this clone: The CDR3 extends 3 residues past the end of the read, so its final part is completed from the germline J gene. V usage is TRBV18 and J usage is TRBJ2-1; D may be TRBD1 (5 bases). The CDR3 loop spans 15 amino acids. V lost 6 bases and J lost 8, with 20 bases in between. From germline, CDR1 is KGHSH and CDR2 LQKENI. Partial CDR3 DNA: TGTGCCAGCTCTGGGGAAGGGGCGCCGGGCTATGAG. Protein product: CASSGEGAPGYE. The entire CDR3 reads CASSGEGAPGYEQFF.

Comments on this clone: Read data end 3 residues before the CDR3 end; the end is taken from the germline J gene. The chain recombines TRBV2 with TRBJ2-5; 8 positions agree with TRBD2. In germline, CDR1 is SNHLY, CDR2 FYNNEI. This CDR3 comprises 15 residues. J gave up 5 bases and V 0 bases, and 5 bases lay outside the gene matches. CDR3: CASSEAGTRGETQYF. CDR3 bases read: TGTGCCAGCAGTGAAGCCGGGACTAGGGGCGAGACC.

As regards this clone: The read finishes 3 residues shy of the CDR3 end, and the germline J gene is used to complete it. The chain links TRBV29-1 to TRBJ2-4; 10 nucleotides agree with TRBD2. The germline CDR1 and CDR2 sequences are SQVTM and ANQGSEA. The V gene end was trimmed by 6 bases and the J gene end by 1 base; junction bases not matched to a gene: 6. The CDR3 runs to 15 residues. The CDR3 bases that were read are TGCAGCGTGACCGATAGCGGGAGGGCCAAAAACATT. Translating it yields CSVTDSGRAKNI. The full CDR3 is CSVTDSGRAKNIQYF.

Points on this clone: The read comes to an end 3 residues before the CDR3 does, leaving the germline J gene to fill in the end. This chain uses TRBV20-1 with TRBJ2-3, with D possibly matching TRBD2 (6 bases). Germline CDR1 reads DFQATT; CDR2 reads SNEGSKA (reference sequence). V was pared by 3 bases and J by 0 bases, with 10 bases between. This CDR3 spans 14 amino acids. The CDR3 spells CSARERASTDTQYF. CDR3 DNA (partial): TGCAGTGCTAGGGAGCGGGCTAGCACAGATACG.

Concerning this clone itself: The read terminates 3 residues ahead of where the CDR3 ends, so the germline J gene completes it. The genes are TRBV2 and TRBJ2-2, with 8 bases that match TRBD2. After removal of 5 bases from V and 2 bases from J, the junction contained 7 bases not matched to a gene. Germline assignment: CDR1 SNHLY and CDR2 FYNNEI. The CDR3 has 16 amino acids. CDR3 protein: CASSPQLAGNTGELFF. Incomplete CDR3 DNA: TGTGCCAGCAGTCCGCAGTTAGCGGGAAACACCGGGGAG.

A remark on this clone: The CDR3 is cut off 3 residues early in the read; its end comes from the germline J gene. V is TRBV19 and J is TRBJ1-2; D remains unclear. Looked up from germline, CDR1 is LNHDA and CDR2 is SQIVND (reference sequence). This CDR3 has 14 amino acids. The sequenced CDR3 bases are TGTGCCAGTAGTATTGGGCCTCCATCAGATACC. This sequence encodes CASSIGPPSDT. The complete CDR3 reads CASSIGPPSDTYTF.

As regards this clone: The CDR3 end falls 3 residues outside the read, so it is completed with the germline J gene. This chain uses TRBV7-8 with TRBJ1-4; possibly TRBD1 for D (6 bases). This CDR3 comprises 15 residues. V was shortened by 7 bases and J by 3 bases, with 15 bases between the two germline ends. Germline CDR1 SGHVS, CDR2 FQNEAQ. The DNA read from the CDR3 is TGTGCCAGCACCCCCTTCGGGGGGCCTAATGAAAAA. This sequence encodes CASTPFGGPNEK. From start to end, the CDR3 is CASTPFGGPNEKLFF.

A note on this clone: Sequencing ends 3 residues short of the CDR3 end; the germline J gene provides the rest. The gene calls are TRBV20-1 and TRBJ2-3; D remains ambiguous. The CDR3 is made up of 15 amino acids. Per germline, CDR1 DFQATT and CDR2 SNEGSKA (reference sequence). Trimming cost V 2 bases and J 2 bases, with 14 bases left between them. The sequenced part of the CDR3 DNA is TGCAGTGCTAGATCGGGTCTGTCTTACACAGATACG. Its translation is CSARSGLSYTDT. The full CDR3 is CSARSGLSYTDTQYF.

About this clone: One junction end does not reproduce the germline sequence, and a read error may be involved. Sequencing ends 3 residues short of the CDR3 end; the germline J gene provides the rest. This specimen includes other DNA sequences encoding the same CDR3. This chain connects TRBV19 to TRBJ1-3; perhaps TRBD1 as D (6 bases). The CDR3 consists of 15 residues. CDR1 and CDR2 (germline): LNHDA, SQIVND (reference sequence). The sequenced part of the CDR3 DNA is TGTGCCAGTAGTTTCCAACAGGGCGCTGGAAACACG. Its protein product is CASSFQQGAGNT. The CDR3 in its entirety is CASSFQQGAGNTIYF.

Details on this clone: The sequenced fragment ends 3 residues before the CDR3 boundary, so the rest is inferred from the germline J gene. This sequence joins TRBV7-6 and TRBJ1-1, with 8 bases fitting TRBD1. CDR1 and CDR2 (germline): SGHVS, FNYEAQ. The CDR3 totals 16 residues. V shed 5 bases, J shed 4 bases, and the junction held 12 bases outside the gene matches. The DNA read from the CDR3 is TGTGCCAGCAGCCCCACACTCCAGGGGGCCATCACTGAA. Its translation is CASSPTLQGAITE. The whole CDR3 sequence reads CASSPTLQGAITEAFF.

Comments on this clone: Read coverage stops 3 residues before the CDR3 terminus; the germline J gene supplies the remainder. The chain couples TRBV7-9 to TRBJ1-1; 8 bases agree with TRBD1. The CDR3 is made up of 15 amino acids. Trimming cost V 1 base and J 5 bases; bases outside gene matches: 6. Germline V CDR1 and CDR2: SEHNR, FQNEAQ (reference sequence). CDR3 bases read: TGTGCCAGCAGCTTAGAGTCAGGGGGCAGGACTGAA. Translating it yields CASSLESGGRTE. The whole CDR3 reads CASSLESGGRTEAFF.

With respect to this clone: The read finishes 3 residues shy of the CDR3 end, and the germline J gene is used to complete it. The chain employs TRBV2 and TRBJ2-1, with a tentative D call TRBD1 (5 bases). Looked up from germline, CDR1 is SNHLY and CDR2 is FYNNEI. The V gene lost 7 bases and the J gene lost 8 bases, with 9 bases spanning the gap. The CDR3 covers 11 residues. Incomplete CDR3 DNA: TGTGCCAGCACCTCAGGGTATGAG. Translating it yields CASTSGYE. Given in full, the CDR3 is CASTSGYEQFF.

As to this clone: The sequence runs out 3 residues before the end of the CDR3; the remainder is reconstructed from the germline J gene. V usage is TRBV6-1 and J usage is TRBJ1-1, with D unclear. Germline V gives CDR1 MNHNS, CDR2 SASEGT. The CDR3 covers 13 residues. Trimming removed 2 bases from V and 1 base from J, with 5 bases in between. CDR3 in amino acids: CASSENRNTEAFF. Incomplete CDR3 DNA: TGTGCCAGCAGTGAAAACAGGAACACTGAA.

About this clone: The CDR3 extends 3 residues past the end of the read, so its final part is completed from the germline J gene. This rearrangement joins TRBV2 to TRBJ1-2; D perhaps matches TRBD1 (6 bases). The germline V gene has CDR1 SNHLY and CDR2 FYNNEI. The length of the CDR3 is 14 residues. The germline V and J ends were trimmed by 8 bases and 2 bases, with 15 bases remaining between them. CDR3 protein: CASYFDRRNYGYTF. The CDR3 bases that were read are TGTGCCAGCTACTTCGACAGGCGAAACTATGGC.

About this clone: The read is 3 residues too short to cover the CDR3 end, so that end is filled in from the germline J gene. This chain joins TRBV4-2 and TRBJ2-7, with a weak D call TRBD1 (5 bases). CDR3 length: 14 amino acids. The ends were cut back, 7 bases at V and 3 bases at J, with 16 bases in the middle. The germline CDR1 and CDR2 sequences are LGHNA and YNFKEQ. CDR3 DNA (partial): TGTGCCAGCAAGGGGCGGACGGGTGACTACGAG. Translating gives CASKGRTGDYE. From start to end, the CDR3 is CASKGRTGDYEQYF.

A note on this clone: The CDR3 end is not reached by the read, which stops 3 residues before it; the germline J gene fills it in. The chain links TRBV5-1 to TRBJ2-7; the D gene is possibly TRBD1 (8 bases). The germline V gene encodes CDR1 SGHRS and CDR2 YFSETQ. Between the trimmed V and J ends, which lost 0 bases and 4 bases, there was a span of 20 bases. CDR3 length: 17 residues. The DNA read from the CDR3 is TGCGCCAGCAGCTTGGGCCGGAGCGGGACAGGACAATACGAG. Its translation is CASSLGRSGTGQYE. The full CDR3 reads CASSLGRSGTGQYEQYF.

The sequenced CDR3 bases are TGTGCCTGGAGTCGTTTAGGACAGGGGGAAGATGGC. Protein: CAWSRLGQGEDG. The CDR3 in full is CAWSRLGQGEDGYTF. This chain links TRBV30 with TRBJ1-2; 10 nucleotides line up with TRBD1. The read halts 3 residues ahead of the CDR3 end, with the missing end drawn from the germline J gene. The germline gives CDR1 GTSNPN, CDR2 SVGIG (reference sequence). The CDR3 has 15 amino acids. Trimming at V came to 2 bases and at J to 6 bases, leaving 9 bases not matched to a gene.

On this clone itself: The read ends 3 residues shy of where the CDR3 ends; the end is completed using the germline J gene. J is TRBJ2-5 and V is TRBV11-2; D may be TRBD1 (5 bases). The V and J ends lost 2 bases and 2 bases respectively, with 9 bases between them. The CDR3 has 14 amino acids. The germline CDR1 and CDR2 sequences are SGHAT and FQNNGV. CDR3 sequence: CASSLRRGQETQYF. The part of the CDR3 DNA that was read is TGTGCCAGCAGCTTAAGAAGGGGACAAGAGACC. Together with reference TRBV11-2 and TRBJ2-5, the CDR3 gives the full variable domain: EAGVAQSPRYKIIEKRQSVAFWCNPISGHATLYWYQQILGQGPKLLIQFQNNGVVDDSQLPKDRFSAERLKGVDSTLKIQPAKLEDSAVYLCASSLRRGQETQYFGPGTRLLVL.

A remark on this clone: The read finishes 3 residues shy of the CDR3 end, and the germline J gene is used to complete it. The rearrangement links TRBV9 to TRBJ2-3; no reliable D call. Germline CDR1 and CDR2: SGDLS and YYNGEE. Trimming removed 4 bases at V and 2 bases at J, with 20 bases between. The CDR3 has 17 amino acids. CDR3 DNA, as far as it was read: TGTGCCAGCAGCCCGAGACCGCCCCTCGACTTCACAGATACG. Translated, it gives CASSPRPPLDFTDT. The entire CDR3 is CASSPRPPLDFTDTQYF.

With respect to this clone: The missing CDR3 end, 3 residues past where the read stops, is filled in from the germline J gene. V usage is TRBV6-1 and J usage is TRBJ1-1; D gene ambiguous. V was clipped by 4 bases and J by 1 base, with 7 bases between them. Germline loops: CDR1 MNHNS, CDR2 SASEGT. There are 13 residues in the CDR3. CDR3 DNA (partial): TGTGCCAGCAGTGGACAAAGGAACACTGAA. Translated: CASSGQRNTE. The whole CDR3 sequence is CASSGQRNTEAFF.

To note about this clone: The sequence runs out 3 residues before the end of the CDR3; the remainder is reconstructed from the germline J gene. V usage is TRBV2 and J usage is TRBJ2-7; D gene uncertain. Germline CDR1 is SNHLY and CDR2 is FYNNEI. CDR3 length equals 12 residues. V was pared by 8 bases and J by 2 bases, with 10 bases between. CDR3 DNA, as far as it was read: TGTGCCAGCGGGCCAGATGCCTACGAG. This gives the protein CASGPDAYE. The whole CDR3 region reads CASGPDAYEQYF.

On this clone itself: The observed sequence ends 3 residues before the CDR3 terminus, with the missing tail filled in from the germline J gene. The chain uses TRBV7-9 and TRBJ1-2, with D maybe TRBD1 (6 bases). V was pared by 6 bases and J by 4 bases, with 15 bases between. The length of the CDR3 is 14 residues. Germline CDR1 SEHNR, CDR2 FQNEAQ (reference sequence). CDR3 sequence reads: CASRSSGQIYGYTF. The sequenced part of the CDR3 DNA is TGTGCCAGCAGATCTTCCGGACAGATCTATGGC.

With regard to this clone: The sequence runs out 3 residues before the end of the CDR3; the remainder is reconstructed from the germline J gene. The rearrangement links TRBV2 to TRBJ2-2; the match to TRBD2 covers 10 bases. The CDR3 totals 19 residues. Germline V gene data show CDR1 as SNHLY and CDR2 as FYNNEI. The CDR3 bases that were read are TGTGCCAGCAGTGAAACTAGCGGGGAGTTCTCGGTGGGGGCCAACGTG. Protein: CASSETSGEFSVGANV. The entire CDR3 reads CASSETSGEFSVGANVLFF. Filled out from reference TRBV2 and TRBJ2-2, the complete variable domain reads EPEVTQTPSHQVTQMGQEVILRCVPISNHLYFYWYRQILGQKVEFLVSFYNNEISEKSEIFDDQFSVERPDGSNFTLKIRSTKLEDSAMYFCASSETSGEFSVGANVLFFGEGSRLTVL.

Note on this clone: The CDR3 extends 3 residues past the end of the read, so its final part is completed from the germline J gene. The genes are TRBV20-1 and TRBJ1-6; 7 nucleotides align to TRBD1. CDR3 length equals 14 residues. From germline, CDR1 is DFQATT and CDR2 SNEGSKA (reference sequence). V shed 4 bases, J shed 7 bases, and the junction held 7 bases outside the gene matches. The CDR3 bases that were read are TGCAGTGCTACAAACGACAGGGAGAATTCACCC. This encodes CSATNDRENSP. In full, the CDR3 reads CSATNDRENSPLHF.

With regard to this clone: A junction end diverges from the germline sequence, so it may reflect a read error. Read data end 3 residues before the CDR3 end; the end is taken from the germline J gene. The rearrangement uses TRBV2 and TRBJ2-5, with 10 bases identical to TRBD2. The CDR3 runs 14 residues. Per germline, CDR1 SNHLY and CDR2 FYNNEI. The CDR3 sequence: CASLRLAGQVTQYF. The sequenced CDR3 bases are TGTGCCAGCCTCAGACTAGCGGGTCAAGTGACC.

The CDR3 sequence: CASRPQGPSGNTIYF. The CDR3 bases that were read are TGCGCCAGCAGGCCCCAGGGGCCCTCTGGAAACACC. The chain uses TRBV5-1 and TRBJ1-3; a weak D match, TRBD1 (6 bases). The CDR3 goes on 3 residues after the read ends, and that part is filled in from the germline J gene. This CDR3 spans 15 amino acids. Germline CDR1 reads SGHRS; CDR2 reads YFSETQ. Trimming took off 5 bases at V and 0 bases at J, with 12 bases between the two ends.

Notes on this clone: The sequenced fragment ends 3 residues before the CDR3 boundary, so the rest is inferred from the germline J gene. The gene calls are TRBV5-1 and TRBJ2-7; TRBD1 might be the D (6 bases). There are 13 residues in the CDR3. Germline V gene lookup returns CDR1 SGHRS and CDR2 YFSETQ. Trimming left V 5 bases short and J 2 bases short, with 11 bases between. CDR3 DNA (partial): TGCGCCAGCAGTTGGGACAAGACCTACGAG. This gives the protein CASSWDKTYE. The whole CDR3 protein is CASSWDKTYEQYF.

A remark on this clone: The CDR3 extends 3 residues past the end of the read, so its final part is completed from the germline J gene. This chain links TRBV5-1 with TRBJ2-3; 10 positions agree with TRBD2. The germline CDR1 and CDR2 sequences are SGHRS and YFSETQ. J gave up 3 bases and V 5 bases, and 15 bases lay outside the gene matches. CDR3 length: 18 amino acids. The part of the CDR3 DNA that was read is TGCGCCAGCAGGGCCCTTTGGCTAGCGGGAGTGAGAACAGATACG. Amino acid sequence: CASRALWLAGVRTDT. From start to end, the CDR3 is CASRALWLAGVRTDTQYF.

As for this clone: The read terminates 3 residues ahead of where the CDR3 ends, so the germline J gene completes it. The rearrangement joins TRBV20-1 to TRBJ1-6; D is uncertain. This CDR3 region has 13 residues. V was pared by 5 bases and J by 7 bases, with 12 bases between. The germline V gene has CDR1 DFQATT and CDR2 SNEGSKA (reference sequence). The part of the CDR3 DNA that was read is TGCAGTGCTTACCAAACTCTGAATTCACCC. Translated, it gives CSAYQTLNSP. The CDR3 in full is CSAYQTLNSPLHF.